These T cell receptor beta chains were read from a single sample in a study of CD8+CD57+ T cells in acquired aplastic anemia. TCRdb redid the calling of the reads with MiXCR, one entry per CDR3 protein. This sample yields about half a million distinct CDR3 sequences, of which around a third are seen a single time; less than 0.85% belongs to the top ten. Input material: sorted CD4+, CD8+, or CD8+CD57+ T cells (not recorded which) from PBMCs. Receptor source: a human donor with aplastic anemia. Each CDR3 is given with its conserved first and last residue. D genes are given only for firm matches. The size entry is marked missing in some rows and otherwise reads once, few, many or a size class.

v_gene	d_gene	abundance	j_gene	CDR3nt	CDR3aa
TRBV6-1	.	.	TRBJ2-7	TGTGCCAGCACCGACCCCAGGGGCGCATTATACGAGCAGTACTTC	CASTDPRGALYEQYF
TRBV20-1	TRBD2	few	TRBJ2-3	TGCAGTGCTTCAAACGTCCTAGCGGGCCCGAGCACAGATACGCAGTATTTT	CSASNVLAGPSTDTQYF
TRBV15	.	few	TRBJ2-1	TGTGCCACCAGAAGGGTAGGAGATACGCAGTTCTTC	CATRRVGDTQFF
TRBV20-1	.	.	TRBJ2-5	TGCAGTGCTAGCAGATGGGGGCGAGAGACCCAGTACTTC	CSASRWGRETQYF
TRBV5-1	.	.	TRBJ1-2	TGCGCCAGCAGCTTGTATCCGGGGGCCGTATATGGCTACACCTTC	CASSLYPGAVYGYTF
TRBV7-8	TRBD2	many	TRBJ2-5	TGTGCCAGCAGCTTACTAGCGGCGGGGGAGACCCAGTACTTC	CASSLLAAGETQYF
TRBV2	.	.	TRBJ2-5	TGTGCCAGCGGCGGAGACCCATACCAGGAGACCCAGTACTTC	CASGGDPYQETQYF
TRBV2	.	.	TRBJ2-2	TGTGCCAGCAGTGAAGGGGAGCTGTTTTTT	CASSEGELFF
TRBV19	.	few	TRBJ1-1	TGTGCCAGTAAAGGGGACACTGAAGCTTTCTTT	CASKGDTEAFF
TRBV25-1	.	.	TRBJ1-4	TGTGCCAGCAGCCCGATGGTGGATGGAAAACTGTTTTTT	CASSPMVDGKLFF
TRBV4-1	.	few	TRBJ2-5	TGCGCCAGCAGCCAAGCCACTCAAGAGACCCAGTACTTC	CASSQATQETQYF
TRBV20-1	TRBD1	many	TRBJ1-2	TGCAGTGCTAGTTCACAGGGGCGAAACTATGGCTACACCTTC	CSASSQGRNYGYTF
TRBV11-2	.	.	TRBJ2-2	TGTGCCAGCAGCAAAAACCGCCGGGACTACACCGGGGAGCTGTTTTTT	CASSKNRRDYTGELFF
TRBV15	.	few	TRBJ2-7	TGTGCCACCAGCAGAGAGATAGGAACAGGTCTTATTTTCTCCTACGAGCAGTACTTC	CATSREIGTGLIFSYEQYF
TRBV12-3/TRBV12-4	.	.	TRBJ1-6	TGTGCCAGCAGTACTCAACAGGGTAGGGGGAATTCACCCCTCCACTTT	CASSTQQGRGNSPLHF
TRBV20-1	.	.	TRBJ2-7	TGCAGTGTTAGGTTCATCGGCCACAAGCAGTACTTC	CSVRFIGHKQYF
TRBV12-3/TRBV12-4	.	.	TRBJ1-5	TGTGCCAGCAGGGGGGTCGGGGACAATCAGCCCCAGCATTTT	CASRGVGDNQPQHF
TRBV11-2	.	once	TRBJ2-5	TGTGCCAGCAGCTTAGCCCCCAGGGTAGAGACCCAGTACTTC	CASSLAPRVETQYF
TRBV30	TRBD1	.	TRBJ1-3	TGTGCCTGGGGACAGGTCCTCTCTGGAAACACCATATATTTT	CAWGQVLSGNTIYF
TRBV5-1	.	many	TRBJ2-1	TGCGCCAGCAGCTTGGGATTTCCCAATGAGCAGTTCTTC	CASSLGFPNEQFF
TRBV20-1	.	few	TRBJ1-4	TGCAGTGCGCTCCCGGGATCAGCTAATGAAAAACTGTTTTTT	CSALPGSANEKLFF
TRBV6-5	.	few	TRBJ2-5	TGTGCCAGCAGTTACAAGCGGATCCAAGAGACCCAGTACTTC	CASSYKRIQETQYF
TRBV5-4	TRBD1	few	TRBJ2-7	TGTGCCAGCAGCTTGGTCGGACAGGGGGTAGAGCAGTACTTC	CASSLVGQGVEQYF
TRBV29-1	TRBD2	many	TRBJ2-7	TGCAGCGTTGAGGGGAGCGGGAGTGGCGAGCAGTACTTC	CSVEGSGSGEQYF
TRBV10-3	.	.	TRBJ2-7	TGTGCCAGCAGGGATGATGGGAGGCCGGGCTCCTACGAGCAGTACTTC	CASRDDGRPGSYEQYF
TRBV11-2	.	few	TRBJ2-1	TGTGCCAGCAGTTCTCTTAGCGGAACTAACAATGAGCAGTTCTTC	CASSSLSGTNNEQFF
TRBV20-1	TRBD1	.	TRBJ2-3	TGCAGTGCTCGCCTCGGGACAGGGGGCGCCGGCACAGATACGCAGTATTTT	CSARLGTGGAGTDTQYF
TRBV19	.	many	TRBJ1-1	TGTGCCAGTAGTATTTGGGGGGGGATCACTGAAGCTTTCTTT	CASSIWGGITEAFF
TRBV4-2	.	.	TRBJ2-5	TGTGCCAGCAGCCAAGGGTATTATGAGGAGACCCAGTACTTC	CASSQGYYEETQYF
TRBV10-3	.	.	TRBJ2-7	TGTGCCAGCAGTGTAGGAGGGAGTAACTCCTACGAGCAGTACTTC	CASSVGGSNSYEQYF
TRBV4-1	.	.	TRBJ2-6	TGCGCCAGCAGCCAAGGGCGGTACCGCCTGTGCTCTGGGGCCAACGTCCTGACTTTC	CASSQGRYRLCSGANVLTF
TRBV5-1	TRBD1	.	TRBJ1-1	TGCGCCAGCAGCTTGGGGGGACAGGGGGCTGAAGCTTTCTTT	CASSLGGQGAEAFF
TRBV30	.	.	TRBJ2-2	TGTGCCTGGAGGGCAAAGCCCAACACCGGGGAGCTGTTTTTT	CAWRAKPNTGELFF
TRBV9	TRBD2	.	TRBJ2-1	TGTGCCAGCAGCCCTAGCGGGGGGTTGGATGAGCAGTTCTTC	CASSPSGGLDEQFF
TRBV5-1	.	few	TRBJ1-2	TGCGCCAGCAGCTTGTTCCAGGGGAATGGATATGGCTACACCTTC	CASSLFQGNGYGYTF
TRBV19	.	.	TRBJ2-1	TGTGCCAGTAGTATAGGACGAGGGGTCTTATACAATGAGCAGTTCTTC	CASSIGRGVLYNEQFF
TRBV6-2/TRBV6-3	.	few	TRBJ1-3	TGTGCCAGCAGAGGACAGACCCTCTCTGGAAACACCATATATTTT	CASRGQTLSGNTIYF
TRBV15	TRBD2	.	TRBJ2-7	TGTGCCACCTCAGGTAGCGGGTCCTACGAGCAGTACTTC	CATSGSGSYEQYF
TRBV5-1	.	.	TRBJ2-7	TGCGCCAGCATGGGGGAAGACGGAACCTACGAGCAGTACTTC	CASMGEDGTYEQYF
TRBV11-3	.	many	TRBJ2-3	TGTGCCAGCAGCTTCGCCGAGCAGGATACGCAGTATTTT	CASSFAEQDTQYF
TRBV30	.	.	TRBJ1-2	TGTGCCTGGAGTGTACAACCAGGGGTCGGCTATGGCTACACCTTC	CAWSVQPGVGYGYTF
TRBV7-8	TRBD1	many	TRBJ2-7	TGTGCCAGCAGCAAGCCAACCGGGACAGGGTCCTACGAGCAGTACTTC	CASSKPTGTGSYEQYF
TRBV3-1	.	.	TRBJ1-5	TGTGCCAGCAGCCAAGGTACAGGTTATAGCAATCAGCCCCAGCATTTT	CASSQGTGYSNQPQHF
TRBV7-2	.	many	TRBJ1-6	TGCGCCAGCAGCTTGGGGCAGACTAATTCACCCCTCCACTTT	CASSLGQTNSPLHF
TRBV29-1	.	many	TRBJ1-1	TGCAGCGTTGGGGCGAACACTGAAGCTTTCTTT	CSVGANTEAFF
TRBV29-1	TRBD2	.	TRBJ2-7	TGCAGCGTTGTTCAGGCTAGCGGATCCTACGAGCAGTACTTC	CSVVQASGSYEQYF
TRBV10-3	.	few	TRBJ1-1	TGTGCCATCAGCCGCACCGGGAACACTGAAGCTTTCTTT	CAISRTGNTEAFF
TRBV24-1	.	few	TRBJ2-5	TGTGCCAGCTCACCGGACGACAGGAGAGAGATCCAGTACTTC	CASSPDDRREIQYF
TRBV7-6	TRBD2	many	TRBJ2-1	TGTGCTAGCAGCTTGGGACTAGCTAACAATGAGCAGTTCTTC	CASSLGLANNEQFF
TRBV5-1	.	many	TRBJ2-7	TGCGCCAGCAGCTTGCAGGATGGTTCCTACGAGCAGTACTTC	CASSLQDGSYEQYF
TRBV12-3/TRBV12-4	TRBD1	many	TRBJ2-7	TGTGCCAGCAGCCGGTGGGACAGGGAGTACGAGCAGTACTTC	CASSRWDREYEQYF
TRBV7-9	.	.	TRBJ2-5	TGTGCCAGCAGCATATTGTTTTCGGGGCCGCGGGAGACCCAGTACTTC	CASSILFSGPRETQYF
TRBV2	.	.	TRBJ1-5	TGTGCCAGCAGTGAAGTTTTTGGTGAGCCCCAGCATTTT	CASSEVFGEPQHF
TRBV6-1	TRBD2	few	TRBJ2-7	TGTGCCAGCAGCCGACTAGCGGGGGACTACGAGCAGTACTTC	CASSRLAGDYEQYF
TRBV11-2	TRBD1	once	TRBJ2-7	TGTGCCAGCAGCTTGTATCTAGACAGGGATGCCTCCTACGAGCAGTACTTC	CASSLYLDRDASYEQYF
TRBV10-3	.	once	TRBJ2-1	TGTGCCATCAGTGAGATGGCGGGGAAGGGGGAGCAGTTCTTC	CAISEMAGKGEQFF